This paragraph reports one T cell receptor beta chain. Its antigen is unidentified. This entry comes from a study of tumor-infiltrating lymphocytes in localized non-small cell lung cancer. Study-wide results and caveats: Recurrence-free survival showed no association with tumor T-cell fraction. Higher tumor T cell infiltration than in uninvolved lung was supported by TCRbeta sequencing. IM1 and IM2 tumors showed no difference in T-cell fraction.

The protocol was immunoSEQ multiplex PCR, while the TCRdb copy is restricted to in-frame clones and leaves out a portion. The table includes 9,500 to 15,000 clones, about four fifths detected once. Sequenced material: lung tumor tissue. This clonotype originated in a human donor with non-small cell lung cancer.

CDR3 sequence reads: CASSRQGPSAEAFF. DNA for the CDR3: TGTGCCAGTAGTAGACAGGGGCCAAGCGCTGAAGCTTTCTTT. The rearrangement links TRBV19 to TRBJ1-1; 8 bases line up with TRBD1. Germline V gives CDR1 LNHDA, CDR2 SQIVND (reference sequence). The ends lost 4 bases at V and 6 bases at J; junction bases unmatched: 7. The CDR3 runs 14 residues.